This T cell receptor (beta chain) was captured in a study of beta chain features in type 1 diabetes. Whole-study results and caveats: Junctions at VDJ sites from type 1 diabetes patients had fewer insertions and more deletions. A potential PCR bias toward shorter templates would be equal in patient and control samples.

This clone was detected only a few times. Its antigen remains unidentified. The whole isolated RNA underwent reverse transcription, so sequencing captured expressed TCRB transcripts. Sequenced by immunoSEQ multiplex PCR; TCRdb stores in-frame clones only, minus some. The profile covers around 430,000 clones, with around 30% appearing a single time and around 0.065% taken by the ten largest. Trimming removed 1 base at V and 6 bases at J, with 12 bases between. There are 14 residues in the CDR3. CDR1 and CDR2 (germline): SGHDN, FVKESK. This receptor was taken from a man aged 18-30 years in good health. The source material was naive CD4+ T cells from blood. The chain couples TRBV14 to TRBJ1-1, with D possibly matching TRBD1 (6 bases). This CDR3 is CASSQAGADAEAFF. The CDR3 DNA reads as TGTGCCAGCAGCCAAGCGGGGGCTGACGCTGAAGCTTTCTTT.